A selection of T cell receptor beta chains follows, all from one sample in a study of T cells in narcolepsy. Clones were sequenced by immunoSEQ multiplex PCR, and TCRdb holds only the in-frame ones, with some missing. The sample records 28,000 or so clones, roughly four fifths being singletons. The specimen sequenced was CD45RA- memory CD4+ T cells from PBMCs. The receptors originated from a human donor with narcolepsy. Each CDR3 is given with its conserved first and last residue. A D gene is named only where the DNA matches it firmly. Not all rows give a size; the values are once, few, many and, for expanded clones, a class.

few	TRBV5-4	TRBJ2-4	-	TGTGCCAGCAGCTCTGACGAGCTAGCCAAAAACATTCAGTACTTC	CASSSDELAKNIQYF
-	TRBV7-2	TRBJ2-7	TRBD2	TGTGCCAGCAGCCGCCAAAGCGGGGGGCCCTACGAGCAGTACTTC	CASSRQSGGPYEQYF
-	TRBV28	TRBJ1-2	-	TGTGCCAGCAGCGAAATGGGGGACACCTATGGCTACACCTTC	CASSEMGDTYGYTF
-	TRBV6-1	TRBJ1-3	-	TGTGCCAGCACGGGAGCCGATTACTCTGGAAACACCATATATTTT	CASTGADYSGNTIYF
few	TRBV25-1	TRBJ1-6	-	TGTGCCAGCAGTGAATTCCATGATTCACCCCTCCACTTT	CASSEFHDSPLHF
-	TRBV27	TRBJ2-1	TRBD2	TGTGCCAGCAGTCAACGGGGGGGCCGCTCCAATGAGCAGTTCTTC	CASSQRGGRSNEQFF
-	TRBV27	TRBJ2-7	-	TGTGCCAGCAGTTTCTTCAGCCGAAAAGACTACGAGCAGTACTTC	CASSFFSRKDYEQYF
-	TRBV11-2	TRBJ1-2	-	TGTGCCAGCAGCGGGGCAGGGTACAGCTATGGCTACACCTTC	CASSGAGYSYGYTF
-	TRBV7-2	TRBJ2-2	-	TGTGCCAGCAGCCCGTTAAAAGCGGTCGGGGAGCTGTTTTTT	CASSPLKAVGELFF
-	TRBV28	TRBJ1-5	-	TGTGCCAGCAGCCTCGGACAGCCCAATCAGCCCCAGCATTTT	CASSLGQPNQPQHF
-	TRBV7-9	TRBJ1-1	-	TGTGCCAGCAGCCTTGGGACAGAAGCTTTCTTT	CASSLGTEAFF
once	TRBV11-2	TRBJ1-6	-	TGTGCCAGCAGCTTATTCAGGACTGGGGCTTCACCCCTCCACTTT	CASSLFRTGASPLHF
few	TRBV5-1	TRBJ1-2	-	TGCGCCAGCAGCACAATGGGCACCGGCTATGGCTACACCTTC	CASSTMGTGYGYTF
-	TRBV5-6	TRBJ2-1	TRBD2	TGTGCCAGCAGCTCTAGCGGGCCCGCCTACAATGAGCAGTTCTTC	CASSSSGPAYNEQFF
-	TRBV11-2	TRBJ1-1	TRBD1	TGTGCCAGCAGCTTACTGACAGGGGGCTCTGAAGCTTTCTTT	CASSLLTGGSEAFF
-	TRBV7-2	TRBJ2-7	TRBD2	TGTGCCAGCAGCCCCCTAGCGGGAGGGTACGAGCAGTACTTC	CASSPLAGGYEQYF
once	TRBV6-6	TRBJ1-4	-	TGTGCCAGCAGTTACTCCGGACCAACTAATGAAAAACTGTTTTTT	CASSYSGPTNEKLFF
-	TRBV7-8	TRBJ2-1	TRBD2	TGTGCCAGCAGCTTAGCGGGAGGGTACAATGAGCAGTTCTTC	CASSLAGGYNEQFF
-	TRBV9	TRBJ2-1	TRBD2	TGTGCCAGCAGCCCCTGGACTAGCGGGGATAGCTCCTACAATGAGCAGTTCTTC	CASSPWTSGDSSYNEQFF
-	TRBV5-1	TRBJ2-6	-	TGCGCCAGCAGCCCACTGGGGGGGCGTGGGGCCAACGTCCTGACTTTC	CASSPLGGRGANVLTF
-	TRBV5-5	TRBJ2-5	-	TGTGCCAGCAGCTTGGGACAGTGGAGCCAAGAGACCCAGTACTTC	CASSLGQWSQETQYF
once	TRBV20-1	TRBJ2-7	-	TGCAGTGCCACCCCTTTGAACGAGCAGTACTTC	CSATPLNEQYF
once	TRBV6-6	TRBJ2-7	-	TGTGCCAGCAGTTACTCGCCCCAGGCAGCCCGCGAGCAGTACTTC	CASSYSPQAAREQYF
-	TRBV11-3	TRBJ2-7	-	TGTGCCAGCAGCTTAGAAGGGACCTACGAGCAGTACTTC	CASSLEGTYEQYF
-	TRBV7-2	TRBJ2-1	TRBD2	TGTGCCAGCAGCTTCACCAGCGCTAGCGGGAGAGGGTCCTACAATGAGCAGTTCTTC	CASSFTSASGRGSYNEQFF
-	TRBV5-1	TRBJ2-7	-	TGCGCCAGCAGCTTGATCCGGGCCAACTACGAGCAGTACTTC	CASSLIRANYEQYF
once	TRBV29-1	TRBJ2-7	-	TGCAGCGTCGCCGGGGGCTGGGACTCCTACGAGCAGTACTTC	CSVAGGWDSYEQYF
-	TRBV13	TRBJ1-3	-	TGTGCCAGCAGCTTAGTTCCCCCAGGGGTCTCTGGAAACACCATATATTTT	CASSLVPPGVSGNTIYF
-	TRBV19	TRBJ2-7	TRBD2	TGTGCCAGTAGTTCCGACCTCAGACTAGCGGGGGCCTACGAGCAGTACTTC	CASSSDLRLAGAYEQYF
-	TRBV6-5	TRBJ1-6	-	TGTGCCAGCAGTTACTCTCCGAGCTCCTATAATTCACCCCTCCACTTT	CASSYSPSSYNSPLHF
-	TRBV28	TRBJ2-1	-	TGTGCCAGCAGCCAACGGAGACCAACCTACAATGAGCAGTTCTTC	CASSQRRPTYNEQFF
-	TRBV15	TRBJ1-2	TRBD1	TGTGCCACCAGCAGAGGACAGGGTTTAGGGAACTATGGCTACACCTTC	CATSRGQGLGNYGYTF
-	TRBV6-1	TRBJ2-7	TRBD2	TGTGCCAGCAGTGACGGGGGGGAGGGCCGGTACGAGCAGTACTTC	CASSDGGEGRYEQYF
-	TRBV29-1	TRBJ1-2	-	TGCAGCGTTGATAGGTGGCCGGAATATGGCTACACCTTC	CSVDRWPEYGYTF
-	TRBV2	TRBJ2-5	-	TGTGCCAGCCTAAGGACGGACCAAGAGACCCAGTACTTC	CASLRTDQETQYF
-	TRBV5-5	TRBJ2-2	TRBD1	TGTGCCAGCAGCGCTTTCTCGACAGGGTCGAGCACCGGGGAGCTGTTTTTT	CASSAFSTGSSTGELFF
-	TRBV6-1	TRBJ1-5	-	TGTGCCAGCAGTGAAAGAGGGGAAGGGTCCCTTAGCAATCAGCCCCAGCATTTT	CASSERGEGSLSNQPQHF
-	TRBV18	TRBJ2-5	-	TGTGCCAGCTCACCAGACGGAACAGCCCAAGAGACCCAGTACTTC	CASSPDGTAQETQYF
-	TRBV7-9	TRBJ2-2	-	TGTGCCAGCAGCTTAGACGCGAACACCGGGGAGCTGTTTTTT	CASSLDANTGELFF
-	TRBV25-1	TRBJ2-1	TRBD1	TGTGCCAGCAGTACCCGGGACAGGGGGCGCTCCTACAATGAGCAGTTCTTC	CASSTRDRGRSYNEQFF
-	TRBV30	TRBJ2-7	-	TGTGCCTGGAACAGGGTGGGCTACGAGCAGTACTTC	CAWNRVGYEQYF
-	TRBV19	TRBJ1-5	-	TGTGCCAGTCGTCCGATGGGAAATCAGCCCCAGCATTTT	CASRPMGNQPQHF
few	TRBV6-5	TRBJ1-2	-	TGTGCCAGCAGTTACTCGCACATGGGGTACTATGGCTACACCTTC	CASSYSHMGYYGYTF
-	TRBV7-2	TRBJ2-1	TRBD2	TGTGCCAGCAGCCCCAGGACTAGCGTGAAATACAATGAGCAGTTCTTC	CASSPRTSVKYNEQFF
-	TRBV6-1	TRBJ2-5	-	TGTGCCACAGACCGGGTTGGAGGAGAGACCCAGTACTTC	CATDRVGGETQYF
-	TRBV5-6	TRBJ2-1	TRBD2	TGTGCCAGTAGCCTAGCGGGAGTCTACAATGAGCAGTTCTTC	CASSLAGVYNEQFF
-	TRBV6-4	TRBJ2-3	-	TGTGCCAGCAGTAATGGGGGACGAGGCACAGATACGCAGTATTTT	CASSNGGRGTDTQYF
-	TRBV28	TRBJ1-1	-	TGTGCCAGCAGTTTAGGGCCGTTGAGCACTGAAGCTTTCTTT	CASSLGPLSTEAFF
-	TRBV28	TRBJ2-7	-	TGTGCCAGCAGTGGGACAGAAGGAGGGATCGAGCAGTACTTC	CASSGTEGGIEQYF
-	TRBV6-1	TRBJ1-4	TRBD1	TGTGCCAGCAGTTCCCGGACAGGTCCTAATGAAAAACTGTTTTTT	CASSSRTGPNEKLFF
-	TRBV6-1	TRBJ1-1	-	TGTGCCAGCAGTTCCCTAACAACTGAAGCTTTCTTT	CASSSLTTEAFF
-	TRBV30	TRBJ2-7	TRBD1	TGTGCCGGGGGAGGGGAGACAGGGGGGTCCGAGCAGTACTTC	CAGGGETGGSEQYF
-	TRBV6-1	TRBJ2-5	-	TGTGCCAGCAGTGACTACGGGGAGACCCAGTACTTC	CASSDYGETQYF